The clone carrying this TCR beta chain was observed a few times. In each sample, at least 7 million PBMCs were isolated. A minimum of 6 micrograms of total RNA was extracted per sample. Trimming removed 1 base from V and 6 bases from J, with 14 bases in between. Germline-derived CDR1 and CDR2 are SGHDT and YYEEEE. CDR3 size: 15 residues. The entry originates in a study of blood T cells in healthy people across ages. Sample-barcoded 5' priming and a J-beta primer mix drove a second PCR of roughly 6 to 12 cycles. Each cDNA molecule received a tag from a template-switch adaptor that had 12 random nucleotides. One entry per CDR3 protein results from TCRdb running MiXCR on the 5' RACE reads. The repertoire holds 980,000 or so distinct CDR3 sequences, with about 48% as singletons.

The V and J genes are TRBV5-6 and TRBJ2-1; D possibly uses TRBD1 or TRBD2 (5 bases each). This clonotype originated in a man under 40 in good health. Material for sequencing was blood. CDR3 bases: TGTGCCAGCAGCTTGCCCTCACTAGGGACCAATGAGCAGTTCTTC. It yields the protein CASSLPSLGTNEQFF.